This T cell receptor (beta chain) was recovered during a study of blood T cell repertoires in COVID-19. This clone was detected only once. Sequencing used immunoSEQ multiplex PCR; TCRdb keeps in-frame clones, though not all of them. The sample yields roughly 190,000 clones, roughly 83% seen once. Losses at the gene ends were 7 bases for V and 0 bases for J; bases not matched to a gene: 6. This CDR3 region has 14 residues. The V gene's germline CDR1 is GTSNPN and CDR2 SVGIG (reference sequence). Material for sequencing was PBMCs or T cells enriched from blood (not recorded which). This receptor was identified in a woman aged 25 to 45 who had recovered from COVID-19. The chain couples TRBV30 to TRBJ2-1; TRBD2 matches 7 bases. The CDR3 DNA sequence: TGTGCCTATACAAGGACTAGCTCCTACAATGAGCAGTTCTTC. Its protein is CAYTRTSSYNEQFF.